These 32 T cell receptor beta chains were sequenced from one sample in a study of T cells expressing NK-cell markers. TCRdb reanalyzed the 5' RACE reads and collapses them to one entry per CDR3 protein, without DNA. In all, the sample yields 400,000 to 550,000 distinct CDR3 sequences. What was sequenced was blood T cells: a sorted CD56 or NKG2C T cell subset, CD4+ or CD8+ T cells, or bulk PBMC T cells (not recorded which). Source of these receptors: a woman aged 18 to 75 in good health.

The CDR3 region is CAGTSGRASNEQYF. The chain employs TRBV6-2 or TRBV6-3 and TRBJ2-7; without DNA, the TCRdb call of TRBD2 cannot be checked. Germline V gene sequence: CDR1 MNHEY, CDR2 SVGEGT. The CDR3 runs to 14 residues.

CDR3 region: CAISDRETEETQYF. The J gene is TRBJ2-5, the V gene TRBV10-3; TCRdb returns TRBD1, unconfirmable since there is no DNA. Germline V CDR1 and CDR2: ENHRY, SYGVKD. The CDR3 is 14 amino acids.

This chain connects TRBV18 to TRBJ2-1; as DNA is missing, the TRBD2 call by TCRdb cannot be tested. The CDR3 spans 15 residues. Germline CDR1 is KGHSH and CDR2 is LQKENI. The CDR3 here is CASSIASGGYNEQFF.

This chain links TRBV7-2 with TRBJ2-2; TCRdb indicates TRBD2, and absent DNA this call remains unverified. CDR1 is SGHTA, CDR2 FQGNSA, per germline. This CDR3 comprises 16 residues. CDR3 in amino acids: CASSVSGLGPTGELFF.

The CDR3 region is CAWSGGAGANVLTF. The rearrangement uses TRBV30 and TRBJ2-6. The CDR3 has 14 amino acids. Germline V gene lookup returns CDR1 GTSNPN and CDR2 SVGIG (reference sequence).

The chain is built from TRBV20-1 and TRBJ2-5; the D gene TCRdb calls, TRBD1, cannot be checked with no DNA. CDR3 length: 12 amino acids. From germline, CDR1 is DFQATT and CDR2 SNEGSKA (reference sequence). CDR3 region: CSATDRAKTQYF.

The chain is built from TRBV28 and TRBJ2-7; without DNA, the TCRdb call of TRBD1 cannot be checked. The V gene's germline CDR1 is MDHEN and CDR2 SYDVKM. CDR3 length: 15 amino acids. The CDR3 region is CASSADRPLTYEQYF.

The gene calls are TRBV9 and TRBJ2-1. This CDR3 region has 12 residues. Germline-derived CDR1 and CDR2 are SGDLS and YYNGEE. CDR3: CASKSSYNEQFF.

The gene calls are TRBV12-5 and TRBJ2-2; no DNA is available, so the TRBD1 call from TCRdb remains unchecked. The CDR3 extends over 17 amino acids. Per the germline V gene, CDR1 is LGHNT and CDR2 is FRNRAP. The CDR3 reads CASGTQTGWATAGELFF.

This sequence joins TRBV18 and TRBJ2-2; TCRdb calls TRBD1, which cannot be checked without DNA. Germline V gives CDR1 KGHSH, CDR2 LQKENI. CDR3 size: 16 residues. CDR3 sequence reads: CASSPSYGTDTGELFF. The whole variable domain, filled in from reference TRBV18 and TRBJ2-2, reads NAGVMQNPRHLVRRRGQEARLRCSPMKGHSHVYWYRQLPEEGLKFMVYLQKENIIDESGMPKERFSAEFPKEGPSILRIQQVVRGDSAAYFCASSPSYGTDTGELFFGEGSRLTVL.

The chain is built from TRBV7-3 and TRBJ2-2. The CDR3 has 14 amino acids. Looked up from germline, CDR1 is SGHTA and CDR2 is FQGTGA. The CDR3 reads CASSLGFNTGELFF.

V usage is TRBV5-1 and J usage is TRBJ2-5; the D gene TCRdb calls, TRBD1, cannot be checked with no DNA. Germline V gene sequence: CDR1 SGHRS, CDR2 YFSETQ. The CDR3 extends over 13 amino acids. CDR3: CASSLNRGQTQYF.

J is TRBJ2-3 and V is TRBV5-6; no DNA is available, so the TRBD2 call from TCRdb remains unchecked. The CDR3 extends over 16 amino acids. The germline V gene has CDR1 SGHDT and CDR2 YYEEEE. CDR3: CASSLGAGPVRDTQYF. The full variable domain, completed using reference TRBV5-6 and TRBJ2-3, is DAGVTQSPTHLIKTRGQQVTLRCSPKSGHDTVSWYQQALGQGPQFIFQYYEEEERQRGNFPDRFSGHQFPNYSSELNVNALLLGDSALYLCASSLGAGPVRDTQYFGPGTRLTVL.

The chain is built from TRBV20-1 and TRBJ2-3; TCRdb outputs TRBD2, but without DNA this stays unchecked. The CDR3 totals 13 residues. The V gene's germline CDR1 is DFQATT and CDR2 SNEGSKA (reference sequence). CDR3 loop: CKGQVAGPDTQYF.

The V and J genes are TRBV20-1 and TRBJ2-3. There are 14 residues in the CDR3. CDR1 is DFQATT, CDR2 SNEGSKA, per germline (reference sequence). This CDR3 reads CSATGGFVPDTQYF.

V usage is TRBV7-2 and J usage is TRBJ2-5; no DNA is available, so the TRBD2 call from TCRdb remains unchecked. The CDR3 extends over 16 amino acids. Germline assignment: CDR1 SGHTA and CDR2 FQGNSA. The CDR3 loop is CASSSGLAGGRETQYF.

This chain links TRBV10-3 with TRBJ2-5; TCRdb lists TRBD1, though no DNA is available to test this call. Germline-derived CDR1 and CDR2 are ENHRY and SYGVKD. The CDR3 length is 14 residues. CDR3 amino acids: CAISESGQRETQYF.

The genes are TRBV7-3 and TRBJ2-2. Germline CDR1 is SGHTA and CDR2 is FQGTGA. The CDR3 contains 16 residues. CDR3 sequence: CASSLRESRDTGELFF.

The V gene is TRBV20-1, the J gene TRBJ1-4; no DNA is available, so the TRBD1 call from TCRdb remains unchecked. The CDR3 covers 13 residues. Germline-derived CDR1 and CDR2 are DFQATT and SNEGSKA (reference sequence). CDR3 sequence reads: CSTSVTGVEKLFF.

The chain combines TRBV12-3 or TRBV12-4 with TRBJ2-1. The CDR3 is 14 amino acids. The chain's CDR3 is CASAGGSSYNEQFF.

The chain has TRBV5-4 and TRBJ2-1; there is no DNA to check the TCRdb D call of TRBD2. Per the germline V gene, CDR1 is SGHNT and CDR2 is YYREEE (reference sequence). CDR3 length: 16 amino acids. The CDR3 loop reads CASSWWQREAPGEQFF.

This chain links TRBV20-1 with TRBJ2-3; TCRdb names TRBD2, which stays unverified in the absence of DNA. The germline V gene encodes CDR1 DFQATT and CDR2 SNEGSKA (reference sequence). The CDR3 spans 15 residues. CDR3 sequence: CSANLRLAGADTQYF.

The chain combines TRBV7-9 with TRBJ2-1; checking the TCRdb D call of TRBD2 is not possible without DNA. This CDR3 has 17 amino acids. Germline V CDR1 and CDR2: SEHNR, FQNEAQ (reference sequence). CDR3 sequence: CASSRQTSGATYNEQFF.

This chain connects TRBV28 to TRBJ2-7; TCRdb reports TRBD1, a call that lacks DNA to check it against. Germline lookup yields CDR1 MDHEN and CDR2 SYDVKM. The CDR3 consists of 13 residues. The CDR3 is CASSRQASGEQYF.

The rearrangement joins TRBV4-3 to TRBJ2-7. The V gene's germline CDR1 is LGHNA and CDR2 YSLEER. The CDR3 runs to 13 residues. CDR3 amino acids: CASSQSVYYEQYF.

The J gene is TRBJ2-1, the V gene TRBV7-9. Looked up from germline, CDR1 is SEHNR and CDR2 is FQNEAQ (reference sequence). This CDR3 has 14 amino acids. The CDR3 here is CASSSELLQEEQFF.

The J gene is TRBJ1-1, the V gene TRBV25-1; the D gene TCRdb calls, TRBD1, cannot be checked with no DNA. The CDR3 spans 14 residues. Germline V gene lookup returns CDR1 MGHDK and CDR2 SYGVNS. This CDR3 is CASSPVMAGVEAFF.

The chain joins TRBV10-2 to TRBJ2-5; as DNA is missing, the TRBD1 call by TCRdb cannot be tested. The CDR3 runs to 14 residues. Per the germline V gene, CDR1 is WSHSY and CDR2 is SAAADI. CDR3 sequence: CASSDFEGMGTQYF.

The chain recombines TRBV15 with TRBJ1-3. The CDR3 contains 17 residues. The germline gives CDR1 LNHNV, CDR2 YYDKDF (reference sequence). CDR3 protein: CATSRDRGISSGNTIYF.

The CDR3: CSARDGGRTDTQYF. V usage is TRBV20-1 and J usage is TRBJ2-3; TCRdb's D call, TRBD2, is unchecked because there is no DNA. Germline CDR1 reads DFQATT; CDR2 reads SNEGSKA (reference sequence). The CDR3 spans 14 residues.

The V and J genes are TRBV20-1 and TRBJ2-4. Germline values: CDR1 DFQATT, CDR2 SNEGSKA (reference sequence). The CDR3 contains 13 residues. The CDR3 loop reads CSAREGAKNIQYF.

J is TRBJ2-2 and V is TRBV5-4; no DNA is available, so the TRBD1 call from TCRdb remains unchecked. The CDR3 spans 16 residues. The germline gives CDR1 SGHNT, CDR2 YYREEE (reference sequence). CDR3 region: CASTKRGESNTGELFF. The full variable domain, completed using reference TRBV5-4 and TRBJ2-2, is ETGVTQSPTHLIKTRGQQVTLRCSSQSGHNTVSWYQQALGQGPQFIFQYYREEENGRGNFPPRFSGLQFPNYSSELNVNALELDDSALYLCASTKRGESNTGELFFGEGSRLTVL.